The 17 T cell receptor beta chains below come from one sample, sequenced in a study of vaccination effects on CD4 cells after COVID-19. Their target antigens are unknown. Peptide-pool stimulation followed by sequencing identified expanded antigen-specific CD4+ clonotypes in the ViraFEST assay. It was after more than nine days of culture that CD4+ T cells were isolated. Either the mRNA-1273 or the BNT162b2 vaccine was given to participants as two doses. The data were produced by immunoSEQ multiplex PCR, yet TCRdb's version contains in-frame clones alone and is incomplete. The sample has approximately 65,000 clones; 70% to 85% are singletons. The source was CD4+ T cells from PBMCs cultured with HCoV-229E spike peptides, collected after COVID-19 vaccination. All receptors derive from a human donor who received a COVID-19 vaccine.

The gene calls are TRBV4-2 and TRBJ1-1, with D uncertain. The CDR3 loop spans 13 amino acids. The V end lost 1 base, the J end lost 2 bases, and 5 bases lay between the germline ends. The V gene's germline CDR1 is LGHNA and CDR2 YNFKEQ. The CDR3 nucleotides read TGTGCCAGCAGCCAAGGGGATAACACTGAAGCTTTCTTT. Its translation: CASSQGDNTEAFF.

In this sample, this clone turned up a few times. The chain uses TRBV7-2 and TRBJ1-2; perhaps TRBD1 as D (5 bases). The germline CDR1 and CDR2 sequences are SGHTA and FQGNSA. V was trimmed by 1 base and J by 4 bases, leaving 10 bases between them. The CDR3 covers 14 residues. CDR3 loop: CASSLVTAGYGYTF. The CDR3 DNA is TGTGCCAGCAGCTTAGTGACAGCAGGCTATGGCTACACCTTC.

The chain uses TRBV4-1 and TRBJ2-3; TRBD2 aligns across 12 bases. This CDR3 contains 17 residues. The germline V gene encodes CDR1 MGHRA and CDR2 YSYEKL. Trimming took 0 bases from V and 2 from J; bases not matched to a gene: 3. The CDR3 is CASSQDRTSGATDTQYF. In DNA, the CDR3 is TGCGCCAGCAGCCAAGATAGGACTAGCGGGGCCACAGATACGCAGTATTTT.

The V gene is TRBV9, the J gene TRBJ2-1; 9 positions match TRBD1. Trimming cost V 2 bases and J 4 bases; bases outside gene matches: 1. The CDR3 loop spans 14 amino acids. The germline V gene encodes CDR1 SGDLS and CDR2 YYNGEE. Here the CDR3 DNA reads TGTGCCAGCAGCGTGACAGGGGGGTACAATGAGCAGTTCTTC. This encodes CASSVTGGYNEQFF.

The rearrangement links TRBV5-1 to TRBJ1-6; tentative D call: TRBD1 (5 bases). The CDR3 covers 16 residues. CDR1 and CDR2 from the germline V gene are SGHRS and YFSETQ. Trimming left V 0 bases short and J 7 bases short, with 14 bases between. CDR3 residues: CASSLGSGGYNSPLHF. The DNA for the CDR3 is TGCGCCAGCAGCTTGGGATCCGGGGGTTACAATTCACCCCTCCACTTT.

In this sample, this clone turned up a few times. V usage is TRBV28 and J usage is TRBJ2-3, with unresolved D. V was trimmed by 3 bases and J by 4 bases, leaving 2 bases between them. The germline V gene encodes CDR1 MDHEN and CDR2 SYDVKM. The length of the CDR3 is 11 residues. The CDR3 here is CASSFADTQYF. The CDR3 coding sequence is TGTGCCAGCAGTTTTGCAGATACGCAGTATTTT.

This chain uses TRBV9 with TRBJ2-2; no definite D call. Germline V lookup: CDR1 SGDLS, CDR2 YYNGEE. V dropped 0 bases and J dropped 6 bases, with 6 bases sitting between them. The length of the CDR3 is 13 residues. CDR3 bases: TGTGCCAGCAGCGTAGCTCAGTCCGGGGAGCTGTTTTTT. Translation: CASSVAQSGELFF.

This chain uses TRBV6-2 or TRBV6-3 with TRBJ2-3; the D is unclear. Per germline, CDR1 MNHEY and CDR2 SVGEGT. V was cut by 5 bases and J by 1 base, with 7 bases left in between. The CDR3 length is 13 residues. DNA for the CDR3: TGTGCCAGCAGTGATCATCGCACAGATACGCAGTATTTT. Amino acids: CASSDHRTDTQYF.

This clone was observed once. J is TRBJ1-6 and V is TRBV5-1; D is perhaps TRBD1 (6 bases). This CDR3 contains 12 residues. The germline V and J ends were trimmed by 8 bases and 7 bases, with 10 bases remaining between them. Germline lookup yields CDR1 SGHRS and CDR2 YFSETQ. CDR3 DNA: TGCGCCAGAGGACAGAGAAATTCACCCCTCCACTTT. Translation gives CARGQRNSPLHF. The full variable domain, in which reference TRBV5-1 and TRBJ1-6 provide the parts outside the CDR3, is KAGVTQTPRYLIKTRGQQVTLSCSPISGHRSVSWYQQTPGQGLQFLFEYFSETQRNKGNFPGRFSGRQFSNSRSEMNVSTLELGDSALYLCARGQRNSPLHFGNGTRLTVT.

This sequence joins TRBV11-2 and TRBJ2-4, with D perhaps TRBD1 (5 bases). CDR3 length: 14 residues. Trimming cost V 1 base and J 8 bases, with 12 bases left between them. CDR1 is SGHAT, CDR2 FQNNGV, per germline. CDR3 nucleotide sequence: TGTGCCAGCAGCTTAGTGATAGGGGTGGACATTCAGTACTTC. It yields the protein CASSLVIGVDIQYF.

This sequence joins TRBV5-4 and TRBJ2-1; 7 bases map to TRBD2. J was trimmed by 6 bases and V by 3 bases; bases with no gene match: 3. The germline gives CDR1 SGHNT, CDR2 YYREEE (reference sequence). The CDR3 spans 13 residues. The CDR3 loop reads CASSSTSRNEQFF. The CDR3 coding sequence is TGTGCCAGCAGCTCGACTAGCCGCAATGAGCAGTTCTTC.

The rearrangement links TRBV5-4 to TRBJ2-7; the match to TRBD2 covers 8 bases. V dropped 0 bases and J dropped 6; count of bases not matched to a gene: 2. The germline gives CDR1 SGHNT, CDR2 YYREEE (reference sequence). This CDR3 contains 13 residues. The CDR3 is CASSLVSGGEQYV. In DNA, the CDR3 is TGTGCCAGCAGCTTGGTCAGCGGGGGCGAGCAGTACGTC.

As DNA, the CDR3 is TGTGCCAGCAGCCCAAAAGGGCGACTAGCGGCTACCCGTGAGACCCAGTACTTC. This codes for CASSPKGRLAATRETQYF. J is TRBJ2-5 and V is TRBV3-1 (or the pseudogene TRBV3-2), with 9 nucleotides matching TRBD2. Germline values: CDR1 LGHDT, CDR2 YNNKEL (reference sequence). This CDR3 is 18 amino acids long. The V and J ends lost 4 bases and 5 bases, in that order; junction bases with no gene match: 17.

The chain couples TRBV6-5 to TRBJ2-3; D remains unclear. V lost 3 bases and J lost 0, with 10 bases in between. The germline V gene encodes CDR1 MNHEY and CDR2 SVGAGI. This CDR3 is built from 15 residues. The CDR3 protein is CASSYRSASTDTQYF. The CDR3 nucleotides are TGTGCCAGCAGTTATCGGTCGGCTAGCACAGATACGCAGTATTTT.

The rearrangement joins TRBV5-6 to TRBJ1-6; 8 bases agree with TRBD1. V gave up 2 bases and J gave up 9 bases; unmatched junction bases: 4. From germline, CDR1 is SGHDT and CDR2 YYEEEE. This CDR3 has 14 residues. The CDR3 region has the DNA TGTGCCAGCAGCTTTCCAGGGGGCTCTTCACCCCTCCACTTT. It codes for CASSFPGGSSPLHF.

The CDR3 nucleotides are TGTGCCAGCAGCCTGGGTTGGGGCTACACCTTC. Encoded protein: CASSLGWGYTF. The chain combines TRBV3-1 (or the pseudogene TRBV3-2) with TRBJ1-2; D remains unclear. This CDR3 contains 11 residues. In germline, CDR1 is LGHDT, CDR2 YNNKEL (reference sequence). V dropped 4 bases and J dropped 8 bases, with 8 bases sitting between them.

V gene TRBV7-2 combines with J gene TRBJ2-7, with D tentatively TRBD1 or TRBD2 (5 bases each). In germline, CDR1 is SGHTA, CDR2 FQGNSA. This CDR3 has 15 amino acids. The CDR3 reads CASSLAPKGTYEQYV. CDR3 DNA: TGTGCCAGCAGCTTAGCGCCCAAGGGGACCTACGAACAGTACGTC.